This entry lists 14 T cell receptor beta chains sequenced from one sample in a study of control samples from healthy donors and cancer patients. Clones were read by immunoSEQ multiplex PCR, and TCRdb kept only the in-frame ones, dropping some. The repertoire holds some 120,000 clones, with more than 80% as singletons. The specimen was PBMCs. Receptors originate from a woman between 45 and 60 years old with colorectal cancer.

The V and J genes are TRBV9 and TRBJ2-2; 7 nucleotides align to TRBD1. This CDR3 is 15 amino acids long. Germline CDR1 and CDR2: SGDLS and YYNGEE. The ends lost 4 bases at V and 6 bases at J; junction bases unmatched: 9. The CDR3 here is CASSLQGSSSGELFF. The CDR3 DNA follows: TGTGCCAGCAGCCTACAGGGGAGTTCATCCGGGGAGCTGTTTTTT.

The chain links TRBV5-5 to TRBJ1-2, with D unresolved. This CDR3 region has 14 residues. V lost 0 bases and J lost 4, with 10 bases in between. Germline V gene data show CDR1 as SGHKS and CDR2 as YYEKEE (reference sequence). The CDR3 is CASSLDWTGYGYTF. For the CDR3, the DNA is TGTGCCAGCAGCTTGGATTGGACGGGCTATGGCTACACCTTC.

V gene TRBV29-1 combines with J gene TRBJ2-5; no clear D. Trimming cost V 4 bases and J 2 bases, with 17 bases left between them. Per germline, CDR1 SQVTM and CDR2 ANQGSEA. This CDR3 region has 15 residues. The CDR3 here is CSVGRSNDGQETQYF. The CDR3 region has the DNA TGCAGCGTTGGCCGATCCAATGACGGACAAGAGACCCAGTACTTC.

A word on this clone: An end of the junction differs from the germline gene, which may be a read error. The genes are TRBV2 and TRBJ1-5; 7 nucleotides align to TRBD1. From germline, CDR1 is SNHLY and CDR2 FYNNEI. The CDR3 spans 17 residues. This CDR3 reads CARRGGVTTAVSQPQHF. As DNA, the CDR3 is TGTGCCCGCAGGGGGGGGGTTACGACGGCGGTTTCTCAGCCCCAGCATTTT.

The count of this clone is one. The rearrangement links TRBV13 to TRBJ2-1; 10 bases are a match to TRBD2. The CDR3 is 15 residues long. V shed 8 bases and J 3 bases; nucleotides not matched to a gene: 7. Germline CDR1 reads PRHDT; CDR2 reads FYEKMQ (reference sequence). CDR3 bases: TGTGCCAGCCTTAGACTAGCGGGCATCTACAATGAGCAGTTCTTC. It translates to CASLRLAGIYNEQFF. The whole variable domain, remainder taken from reference TRBV13 and TRBJ2-1, is AAGVIQSPRHLIKEKRETATLKCYPIPRHDTVYWYQQGPGQDPQFLISFYEKMQSDKGSIPDRFSAQQFSDYHSELNMSSLELGDSALYFCASLRLAGIYNEQFFGPGTRLTVL.

The J gene is TRBJ2-1, the V gene TRBV20-1; the D is unclear. The CDR3 is made up of 15 amino acids. Germline V lookup: CDR1 DFQATT, CDR2 SNEGSKA (reference sequence). Trimming removed 3 bases from V and 2 bases from J, with 14 bases in between. CDR3 residues: CSASPSEKPYNEQFF. CDR3 bases: TGCAGTGCTAGTCCCAGCGAAAAACCCTACAATGAGCAGTTCTTC.

This rearrangement joins TRBV2 to TRBJ2-4; 7 nucleotides match TRBD1. V was pared by 5 bases and J by 0 bases, with 7 bases of the junction left unmatched. The CDR3 spans 16 residues. Germline V lookup: CDR1 SNHLY, CDR2 FYNNEI. CDR3 protein: CASSFEQGLAKNIQYF. The CDR3 DNA reads as TGTGCCAGCAGTTTTGAACAGGGGTTAGCCAAAAACATTCAGTACTTC.

CDR3 loop: CASSYLGGQYF. CDR3 nucleotide sequence: TGTGCCAGCAGTTACCTGGGTGGGCAGTACTTC. This sequence joins TRBV6-5 and TRBJ2-7; D unresolved. The CDR3 has 11 amino acids. Germline V lookup: CDR1 MNHEY, CDR2 SVGAGI. Trimming pared 2 bases from V and 9 bases from J, leaving 8 bases between.

The chain recombines TRBV3-1 (or the pseudogene TRBV3-2) with TRBJ2-1, with D tentatively TRBD2 (6 bases). The CDR3 covers 15 residues. CDR1 is LGHDT and CDR2 is YNNKEL in the germline V gene (reference sequence). V was cut by 4 bases and J by 5 bases, with 15 bases left in between. As DNA, the CDR3 is TGTGCCAGCAGCCCGGACTACGGGGAGGACAATGAGCAGTTCTTC. Its translation: CASSPDYGEDNEQFF.

The chain has TRBV7-2 and TRBJ2-5; no clear D gene. The V gene's germline CDR1 is SGHTA and CDR2 FQGNSA. The V gene lost 0 bases and the J gene lost 0 bases, with 11 bases spanning the gap. The CDR3 has 16 residues. The CDR3 spells CASSLAGLGNQETQYF. The DNA for the CDR3 is TGTGCCAGCAGCTTAGCGGGTCTGGGGAACCAAGAGACCCAGTACTTC.

This chain connects TRBV29-1 to TRBJ2-5, with 10 positions matching TRBD1. Germline trimming cut 7 bases from V and 5 bases from J; bases unmatched to any gene: 13. Germline V CDR1 and CDR2: SQVTM, ANQGSEA. The CDR3 extends over 15 amino acids. In nucleotides, the CDR3 is TGCAGCGCCGCGATGACAGGGGGCGCGGGGGAGACCCAGTACTTC. Translation gives CSAAMTGGAGETQYF.

The rearrangement links TRBV5-4 to TRBJ1-2; 8 bases are a match to TRBD1. This CDR3 has 14 residues. V dropped 5 bases and J dropped 3; count of bases not matched to a gene: 6. CDR1 and CDR2 (germline): SGHNT, YYREEE (reference sequence). The DNA of the CDR3 is TGTGCCAGCAGACCCTCAGGGGGCTACTATGGCTACACCTTC. Translation: CASRPSGGYYGYTF.

The chain has TRBV4-2 and TRBJ2-7; TRBD1 is a possible D gene (6 bases). Germline V gene data show CDR1 as LGHNA and CDR2 as YNFKEQ. This CDR3 has 13 amino acids. V was pared by 8 bases and J by 4 bases, with 15 bases between. For the CDR3, the DNA is TGTGCCAGCGGTCGACAGGCTGAATACGAGCAGTACTTC. Its translation is CASGRQAEYEQYF.

V usage is TRBV29-1 and J usage is TRBJ2-5; D is possibly TRBD1 (5 bases). The CDR3 runs 12 residues. Germline lookup yields CDR1 SQVTM and CDR2 ANQGSEA. V gave up 5 bases and J gave up 0 bases, with 7 bases separating them. CDR3 sequence (DNA): TGCAGCGTTAGCAGGGACCAAGAGACCCAGTACTTC. Its protein is CSVSRDQETQYF.